The rows below give T cell receptor beta chains drawn from one sample of a study of siplizumab effects on memory and regulatory T cells. Sequencing used immunoSEQ multiplex PCR; TCRdb keeps in-frame clones, though not all of them. The table lists about 120,000 clones, about 94% of them singletons, with roughly 1.7% in the top ten. The sequencing input was non-Treg CD4+ T cells sorted from blood. Receptors originate from a human donor in good health. Each CDR3 is given without its conserved first and last residue.

j_gene | v_gene | CDR3aa
TRBJ1-6 | TRBV5-6 | ASRDWEGAHGNSPLH
TRBJ2-3 | TRBV6-6 | ASSSFSDTQY
TRBJ1-6 | TRBV18 | ASSPGDRSSYNSPLH
TRBJ2-1 | TRBV6-6 | AVGGAELGQF
TRBJ2-7 | TRBV5-1 | ASSWPLAGKSYEQY
TRBJ2-1 | TRBV5-1 | ASSSQGGYNEQF
TRBJ2-3 | TRBV4-1 | ASSQPRVTDTQY
TRBJ1-3 | TRBV14 | ASSQDLGARGNTIY
TRBJ2-7 | TRBV28 | ASSLGRNGYEQY
TRBJ2-2 | TRBV7-9 | ASGGLAGENTGELF
TRBJ2-5 | TRBV5-6 | ASSFNWESQETQY
TRBJ1-1 | TRBV6-5 | ASTRGQGSTEAF
TRBJ2-7 | TRBV10-3 | AISRQGGGTYEQY
TRBJ2-1 | TRBV9 | ASSGRRFATTYNEQF
TRBJ2-6 | TRBV5-4 | ASSYSVSGANVLT
TRBJ2-5 | TRBV6-5 | ASSTRGTQY
TRBJ1-5 | TRBV19 | ASRRQGDNQPQH
TRBJ2-1 | TRBV19 | ASSISTTGTSGRNGYEQF
TRBJ2-3 | TRBV29-1 | SVEERRSTDTQY
TRBJ2-3 | TRBV6-5 | ASRRGTTDTQY
TRBJ1-2 | TRBV6-6 | ASSYSNQGHGYT
TRBJ1-1 | TRBV9 | ASGGTEAF
TRBJ2-7 | TRBV2 | ASAGQAYEQY
TRBJ2-5 | TRBV5-4 | ASSLAGYQETQY
TRBJ2-2 | TRBV7-7 | ASSSGTGAPGELF
TRBJ1-6 | TRBV6-1 | ASSVQGTSSYNSPLH
TRBJ2-7 | TRBV6-1 | ASSPLDRGGYEQY
TRBJ1-3 | TRBV5-6 | ASSLNASRTVGNTIY
TRBJ1-2 | TRBV6-5 | ASRRTGGDYGYT
TRBJ1-3 | TRBV2 | ASSTTNRDTTIY
TRBJ2-4 | TRBV6-5 | ASSSPGQGKNIQY
TRBJ1-1 | TRBV28 | ASSIQGYTGTEAF
TRBJ2-2 | TRBV7-2 | ASSWQENTGELF